This entry is about one T cell receptor (beta chain). Only in-frame clones appear in the TCRdb table, and some are missing; sequencing was by immunoSEQ multiplex PCR. The sample shows some 1,400,000 clones, roughly 96% of them seen only once. These data come from a study of shared clonotypes between healthy human individuals. Germline lookup yields CDR1 SGHNT and CDR2 YYREEE (reference sequence). CDR3 size: 18 residues. With V trimmed by 1 base and J by 0 bases, 8 bases remained unmatched. The sample comprised naive CD4+ T cells sorted from blood. As for subset: CD45RA+ positively selected. This receptor was identified in a man aged 25-45 years in good health. This chain joins TRBV5-4 and TRBJ2-3; TRBD2 matches at 10 bases. The CDR3 sequence: CASSLSPGLANSTDTQYF. Here the CDR3 DNA reads TGTGCCAGCAGCTTGAGCCCGGGACTAGCGAATAGCACAGATACGCAGTATTTT.